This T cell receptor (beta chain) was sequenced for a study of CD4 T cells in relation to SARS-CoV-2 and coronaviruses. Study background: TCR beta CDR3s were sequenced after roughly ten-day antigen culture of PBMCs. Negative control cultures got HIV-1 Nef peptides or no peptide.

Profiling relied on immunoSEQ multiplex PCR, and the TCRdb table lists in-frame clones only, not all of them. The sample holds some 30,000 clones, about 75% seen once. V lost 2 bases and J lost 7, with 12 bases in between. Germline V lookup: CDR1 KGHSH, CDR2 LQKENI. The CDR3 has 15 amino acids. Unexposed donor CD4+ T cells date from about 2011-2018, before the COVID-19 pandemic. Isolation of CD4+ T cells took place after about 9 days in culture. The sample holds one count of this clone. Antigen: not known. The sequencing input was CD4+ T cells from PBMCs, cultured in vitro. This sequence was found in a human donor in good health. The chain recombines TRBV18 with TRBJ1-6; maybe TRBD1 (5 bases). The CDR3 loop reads CASSPGGAANSPLHF. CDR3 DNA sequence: TGTGCCAGCTCACCAGGTGGGGCTGCCAATTCACCCCTCCACTTT.